A single sample gave rise to the 31 T cell receptor beta chains below, sequenced in a study of blood T cell repertoires in COVID-19. Clones were sequenced by immunoSEQ multiplex PCR, and TCRdb holds only the in-frame ones, with some missing. The sample lists approximately 17,000 clones, about 91% occurring once. The sample taken for sequencing was PBMCs or T cells enriched from blood (not recorded which). All receptors derive from a woman under 40 who had recovered from COVID-19.

The chain recombines TRBV6-4 with TRBJ1-1; D may be TRBD1 (6 bases). Germline V lookup: CDR1 MRHNA, CDR2 SNTAGT. CDR3 length equals 15 residues. Deletions cut 4 bases from V and 1 base from J, with 13 bases between. The CDR3 sequence: CASSVEGGTNTEAFF. The CDR3, as DNA: TGTGCCAGCAGTGTTGAAGGGGGAACGAACACTGAAGCTTTCTTT.

The chain employs TRBV6-1 and TRBJ2-2, with D maybe TRBD1 (6 bases). The CDR3 length is 15 residues. Germline V gene sequence: CDR1 MNHNS, CDR2 SASEGT. Trimming took 3 bases from V and 1 from J, leaving 9 bases between them. The CDR3 DNA reads TGTGCCAGCAGTGACGGGACAAGGAACACCGGGGAGCTGTTTTTT. Its translation: CASSDGTRNTGELFF.

CDR3 amino acids: CASSLGQGALDEQFF. In nucleotides, the CDR3 is TGCGCCAGCAGCTTGGGACAGGGGGCTCTCGATGAGCAGTTCTTC. The chain joins TRBV5-1 to TRBJ2-1; 10 bases line up with TRBD1. This CDR3 is 15 amino acids long. Germline assignment: CDR1 SGHRS and CDR2 YFSETQ. V was pared by 0 bases and J by 8 bases, with 5 bases of the junction left unmatched.

The chain has TRBV2 and TRBJ2-3, with TRBD2 as a possible D gene (6 bases). The CDR3 consists of 16 residues. V gave up 8 bases and J gave up 0 bases, with 18 bases separating them. From germline, CDR1 is SNHLY and CDR2 FYNNEI. CDR3 residues: CASHETGRGSTDTQYF. CDR3 in DNA: TGTGCCAGCCACGAGACGGGTCGGGGGAGCACAGATACGCAGTATTTT.

The V call is TRBV6-6, the J call TRBJ1-2, with D unresolved. In germline, CDR1 is MNHNY, CDR2 SVGAGI (reference sequence). The CDR3 sequence is 17 residues long. V dropped 5 bases and J dropped 1 base, with 20 bases sitting between them. The DNA for the CDR3 is TGTGCCAGCAGTCTACGAAGAAGTGACGGAGATAACTATGGCTACACCTTC. It encodes CASSLRRSDGDNYGYTF.

V usage is TRBV6-5 and J usage is TRBJ1-5; TRBD1 might be the D (6 bases). The CDR3 has 14 residues. CDR1 is MNHEY, CDR2 SVGAGI, per germline. The V end lost 6 bases, the J end lost 7 bases, and 16 bases lay between the germline ends. This CDR3 reads CASSATGGRQPQHF. The CDR3 DNA reads TGTGCCAGCAGCGCGACGGGGGGCCGGCAGCCCCAGCATTTT.

The rearrangement uses TRBV5-3 and TRBJ1-2; 10 bases match TRBD1. TRBV5-3 is flagged as an ORF with uncertain function. The CDR3 covers 16 residues. The ends lost 4 bases at V and 5 bases at J; junction bases unmatched: 11. In DNA, the CDR3 is TGTGCCAGAAGCCGGACAGGGGGTACCCTTCGTTATGGCTACACCTTC. This sequence encodes CARSRTGGTLRYGYTF.

The chain uses TRBV2 and TRBJ2-3; D is undetermined. CDR1 is SNHLY, CDR2 FYNNEI, per germline. V lost 4 bases and J lost 0, with 2 bases in between. The length of the CDR3 is 12 residues. In nucleotides, the CDR3 is TGTGCCAGCAGTGCAAGCACAGATACGCAGTATTTT. Amino acid sequence: CASSASTDTQYF. Variable domain in full (rest from reference TRBV2 and TRBJ2-3): EPEVTQTPSHQVTQMGQEVILRCVPISNHLYFYWYRQILGQKVEFLVSFYNNEISEKSEIFDDQFSVERPDGSNFTLKIRSTKLEDSAMYFCASSASTDTQYFGPGTRLTVL.

The CDR3 protein is CASSRTGQGDYGYTF. In DNA form, the CDR3 reads TGCGCCAGCAGCCGAACAGGACAGGGTGACTATGGCTACACCTTC. The V call is TRBV4-3, the J call TRBJ1-2; 8 bases map to TRBD1. The junction had 7 bases not matched to a gene; V was cut back by 4 bases and J by 3 bases. CDR1 is LGHNA, CDR2 YSLEER, per germline. The CDR3 extends over 15 amino acids.

V gene TRBV19 combines with J gene TRBJ1-5; maybe TRBD1 (6 bases). Germline CDR1 reads LNHDA; CDR2 reads SQIVND (reference sequence). This CDR3 has 18 residues. V lost 3 bases and J 0 bases, leaving 18 bases between the germline ends. The DNA of the CDR3 is TGTGCCAGTAGTATTTTCCCCACAGGGTCCTATAGCAATCAGCCCCAGCATTTT. Its translation is CASSIFPTGSYSNQPQHF.

This clone showed up just once. The V call is TRBV7-3, the J call TRBJ1-1; D is perhaps TRBD1 (6 bases). Germline V CDR1 and CDR2: SGHTA, FQGTGA. The CDR3 runs 14 residues. V was cut by 4 bases and J by 3 bases, with 12 bases left in between. This chain's CDR3 is CASSWGTGYTEAFF. The CDR3 region has the DNA TGTGCCAGCAGCTGGGGCACAGGGTACACTGAAGCTTTCTTT.

The chain joins TRBV14 to TRBJ1-1; D is unclear. The V gene lost 1 base and the J gene lost 3 bases, with 9 bases spanning the gap. The CDR3 is 14 amino acids. Per the germline V gene, CDR1 is SGHDN and CDR2 is FVKESK. The CDR3 spells CASSQVEAYTEAFF. The DNA for the CDR3 is TGTGCCAGCAGCCAAGTTGAGGCGTACACTGAAGCTTTCTTT.

V and J are TRBV30 and TRBJ1-5; the match to TRBD1 covers 10 bases. Germline V CDR1 and CDR2: GTSNPN, SVGIG (reference sequence). This CDR3 contains 13 residues. The V gene end was trimmed by 3 bases and the J gene end by 7 bases; junction bases not matched to a gene: 3. The CDR3 spells CAWRGTGVQPQHF. The CDR3, as DNA: TGTGCCTGGAGAGGGACAGGGGTCCAGCCCCAGCATTTT.

This clone was counted once. This sequence joins TRBV6-5 and TRBJ2-1; perhaps TRBD1 as D (5 bases). The CDR3 has 16 amino acids. The ends were cut back, 4 bases at V and 4 bases at J, with 17 bases in the middle. Looked up from germline, CDR1 is MNHEY and CDR2 is SVGAGI. Here the CDR3 DNA reads TGTGCCAGCAGTTTACTCACAGGCCGAGATTACAATGAGCAGTTCTTC. It encodes CASSLLTGRDYNEQFF.

The chain links TRBV19 to TRBJ2-5; tentatively, D is TRBD2 (5 bases). Germline V gene lookup returns CDR1 LNHDA and CDR2 SQIVND (reference sequence). V was trimmed by 1 base and J by 7 bases, leaving 16 bases between them. The CDR3 spans 15 residues. The CDR3 DNA reads TGTGCCAGTAGTATAGGGAAGGCTAGCTCGGGGACCCAGTACTTC. Translated: CASSIGKASSGTQYF.

J is TRBJ2-5 and V is TRBV27, with TRBD2 matching over 13 bases. Germline-derived CDR1 and CDR2 are MNHEY and SMNVEV (reference sequence). The J segment lost 3 bases and the V segment lost 4 bases, leaving 5 bases of the junction unmatched. The CDR3 is 16 amino acids. The DNA of the CDR3 is TGTGCCAGCAGTTCGGGACTAGCGGGGAAGGAAGAGACCCAGTACTTC. Amino acid sequence: CASSSGLAGKEETQYF.

The J gene is TRBJ1-2, the V gene TRBV4-3; TRBD1 agrees at 10 bases. In germline, CDR1 is LGHNA, CDR2 YSLEER. The CDR3 sequence is 13 residues long. V gave up 3 bases and J gave up 7 bases; unmatched junction bases: 2. CDR3 loop: CASSQRTGGGYTF. The CDR3 DNA reads as TGCGCCAGCAGCCAGAGGACAGGGGGTGGCTACACCTTC.

The genes are TRBV9 and TRBJ1-3; D possibly corresponds to TRBD1 (5 bases). Germline V gene lookup returns CDR1 SGDLS and CDR2 YYNGEE. The V end was cut by 4 bases, the J end by 0 bases, with 17 bases between. The CDR3 spans 17 residues. Here the CDR3 DNA reads TGTGCCAGCAGCACTCAGACAGACGCTACCTCTGGAAACACCATATATTTT. It yields the protein CASSTQTDATSGNTIYF.

The chain recombines TRBV5-1 with TRBJ2-7, with a weak D call TRBD1 (5 bases). The germline CDR1 and CDR2 sequences are SGHRS and YFSETQ. Trimming shortened V by 0 bases and J by 7 bases, and 8 bases separated the two germline ends. There are 12 residues in the CDR3. CDR3 in amino acids: CASSLARAEQYF. The CDR3, as DNA: TGCGCCAGCAGCTTGGCCAGGGCGGAGCAGTACTTC.

Regarding this clone: In the same sample, other DNA sequences code for this CDR3. This chain links TRBV4-3 with TRBJ1-4; 10 bases fit TRBD1. Germline lookup yields CDR1 LGHNA and CDR2 YSLEER. Unmatched junction bases numbered 2, after V lost 3 bases and J lost 4 bases. The CDR3 length is 15 residues. CDR3 residues: CASSQGQGSNEKLFF. The CDR3 DNA is TGCGCCAGCAGCCAGGGACAGGGGAGTAATGAAAAACTGTTTTTT.

The J gene is TRBJ2-2, the V gene TRBV5-4, with 10 bases aligning to TRBD1. Losses at the gene ends were 4 bases for V and 1 base for J; bases not matched to a gene: 4. CDR1 is SGHNT and CDR2 is YYREEE in the germline V gene (reference sequence). The CDR3 runs 16 residues. This CDR3 is CASSPGQGRNTGELFF. Written as DNA, the CDR3 is TGTGCCAGCAGCCCGGGACAGGGGAGGAACACCGGGGAGCTGTTTTTT.

This rearrangement joins TRBV7-9 to TRBJ1-2, with 7 bases aligning to TRBD1. This CDR3 is built from 13 residues. Germline V gene sequence: CDR1 SEHNR, CDR2 FQNEAQ (reference sequence). The V and J ends lost 4 bases and 4 bases, in that order; junction bases with no gene match: 3. The CDR3 bases are TGTGCCAGCAGCTGGGGACAGACCTATGGCTACACCTTC. Protein product: CASSWGQTYGYTF. Drawing the rest from reference TRBV7-9 and TRBJ1-2, the complete variable domain is DTGVSQNPRHKITKRGQNVTFRCDPISEHNRLYWYRQTLGQGPEFLTYFQNEAQLEKSRLLSDRFSAERPKGSFSTLEIQRTEQGDSAMYLCASSWGQTYGYTFGSGTRLTVV.

In this sample, this clone turned up once. Other DNA sequences in this specimen translate into the identical CDR3. The chain couples TRBV30 to TRBJ1-3, with TRBD1 identical over 7 bases. Germline values: CDR1 GTSNPN, CDR2 SVGIG (reference sequence). The junction had 6 bases not matched to a gene; V was cut back by 3 bases and J by 1 base. This CDR3 is 15 amino acids long. CDR3 nucleotides: TGTGCCTGGAGCCGGGACAGCGGATCTGGAAACACCATATATTTT. This codes for CAWSRDSGSGNTIYF.

This sequence joins TRBV7-2 and TRBJ2-1, with 7 bases aligning to TRBD2. This CDR3 spans 18 amino acids. CDR1 SGHTA and CDR2 FQGNSA come from the germline V gene. With V trimmed by 5 bases and J by 0 bases, 13 bases remained unmatched. The DNA of the CDR3 is TGTGCCAGCAGCCCTTTTCCTCGCGGGGGAACCTCCTACAATGAGCAGTTCTTC. It encodes CASSPFPRGGTSYNEQFF.

This sequence joins TRBV6-5 and TRBJ1-1, with a tentative D call TRBD1 (6 bases). The ends were cut back, 3 bases at V and 0 bases at J, with 11 bases in the middle. Germline CDR1 is MNHEY and CDR2 is SVGAGI. This CDR3 region has 15 residues. The DNA for the CDR3 is TGTGCCAGCAGTTATTCACAGGGATTGAACACTGAAGCTTTCTTT. It codes for CASSYSQGLNTEAFF.

The chain joins TRBV5-1 to TRBJ1-2; the D is unclear. V lost 0 bases and J 3 bases, leaving 15 bases between the germline ends. Germline V gives CDR1 SGHRS, CDR2 YFSETQ. The length of the CDR3 is 16 residues. The CDR3 nucleotides read TGCGCCAGCAGCTTGGCCAAGGGAACGGGATACTATGGCTACACCTTC. Amino acid sequence: CASSLAKGTGYYGYTF.

The gene calls are TRBV7-2 and TRBJ2-2; no clear D. CDR1 SGHTA and CDR2 FQGNSA come from the germline V gene. The V end was cut by 5 bases, the J end by 5 bases, with 12 bases between. The CDR3 is made up of 14 amino acids. DNA for the CDR3: TGTGCCAGCAGCCTAGAGCCCGGGACCGGGGAGCTGTTTTTT. Its protein product is CASSLEPGTGELFF.

The chain links TRBV6-2 or TRBV6-3 to TRBJ1-2; D perhaps matches TRBD1 (5 bases). Germline-derived CDR1 and CDR2 are MNHEY and SVGEGT. The CDR3 covers 12 residues. The V end lost 6 bases, the J end lost 6 bases, and 11 bases lay between the germline ends. The CDR3 DNA sequence: TGTGCCAGCAGCCGGGACTTACATGGCTACACCTTC. Protein: CASSRDLHGYTF.

The V gene is TRBV10-3, the J gene TRBJ1-4; D is undetermined. Germline V gene sequence: CDR1 ENHRY, CDR2 SYGVKD. This CDR3 contains 11 residues. Deletions cut 3 bases from V and 7 bases from J, with 3 bases between. As DNA, the CDR3 is TGTGCCATCAGTGACGGTGAAAAACTGTTTTTT. The encoded protein is CAISDGEKLFF.

V and J are TRBV28 and TRBJ2-7, with D maybe TRBD1 (6 bases). This CDR3 spans 13 amino acids. Germline CDR1 is MDHEN and CDR2 is SYDVKM. Trimming pared 10 bases from V and 2 bases from J, leaving 15 bases between. CDR3 nucleotide sequence: TGTGCCATTCAGGGGACGAGTACCTACGAGCAGTACTTC. This encodes CAIQGTSTYEQYF.

This chain uses TRBV10-3 with TRBJ2-5; TRBD2 aligns across 8 bases. Germline values: CDR1 ENHRY, CDR2 SYGVKD. The V and J ends lost 10 bases and 7 bases, in that order; junction bases with no gene match: 23. The CDR3 consists of 17 residues. The CDR3 DNA reads TGTGCCACCGGGGGACGGGGGGGCCGAGGGAATACAGGGACCCAGTACTTC. Translating gives CATGGRGGRGNTGTQYF.